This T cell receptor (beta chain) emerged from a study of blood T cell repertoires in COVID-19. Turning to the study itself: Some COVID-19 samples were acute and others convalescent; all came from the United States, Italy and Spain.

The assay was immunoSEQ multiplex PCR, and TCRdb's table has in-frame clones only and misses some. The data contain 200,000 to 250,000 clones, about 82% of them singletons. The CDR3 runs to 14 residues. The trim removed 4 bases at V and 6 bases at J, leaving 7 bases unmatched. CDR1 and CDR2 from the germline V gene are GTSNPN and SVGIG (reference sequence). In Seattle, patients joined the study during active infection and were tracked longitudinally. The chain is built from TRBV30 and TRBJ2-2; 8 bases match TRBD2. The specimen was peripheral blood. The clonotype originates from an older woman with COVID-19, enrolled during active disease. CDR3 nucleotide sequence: TGTGCCTGGAACCCCGGGGGGGGGCCCGGGGAGCTGTTTTTT. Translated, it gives CAWNPGGGPGELFF.